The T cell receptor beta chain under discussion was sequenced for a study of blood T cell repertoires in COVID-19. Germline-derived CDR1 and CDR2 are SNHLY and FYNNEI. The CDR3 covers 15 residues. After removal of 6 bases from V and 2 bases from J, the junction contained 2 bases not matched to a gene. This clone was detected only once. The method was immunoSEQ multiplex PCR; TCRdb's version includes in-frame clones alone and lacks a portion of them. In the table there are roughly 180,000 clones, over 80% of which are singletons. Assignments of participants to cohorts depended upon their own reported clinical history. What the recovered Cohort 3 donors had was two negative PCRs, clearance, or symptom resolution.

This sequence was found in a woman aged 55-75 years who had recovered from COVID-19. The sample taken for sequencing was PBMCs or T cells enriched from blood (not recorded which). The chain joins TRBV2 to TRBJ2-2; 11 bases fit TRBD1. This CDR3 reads CASRGQGGNTGELFF. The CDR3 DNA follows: TGTGCCAGCAGGGGACAGGGGGGTAACACCGGGGAGCTGTTTTTT.